The source of this TCR beta chain is a study of human T cells and chemical hapten exposure. The library put unique molecular identifiers onto individual cDNA molecules. TCRdb re-called the RACE reads with MiXCR, one entry per CDR3 protein. The repertoire consists of 110,000 to 150,000 distinct CDR3 sequences, with approximately 12% occurring once and the leading ten covering about 1.3%. Germline trimming cut 5 bases from V and 5 bases from J; bases unmatched to any gene: 7. Germline loops: CDR1 DFQATT, CDR2 SNEGSKA (reference sequence). The CDR3 is 13 residues long. Time point specified: patch test 2, 6 weeks after DPC sensitization. Treatment described: therapeutic diphenylcyclopropenone sensitization with weekly scalp DPC.

This clonotype was obtained from a woman aged 45-59 years with alopecia areata. Some clones in this sample may be carry-over from other donors' samples. The chain carries TRBV20-1 and TRBJ1-2; 8 nucleotides align to TRBD1. This specimen consisted of whole blood, obtained in connection with sensitization to the hapten diphenylcyclopropenone (DPC). CDR3 residues: CSARQGAGYGYTF. CDR3 nucleotide sequence: TGCAGTGCTCGTCAGGGGGCAGGGTATGGCTACACCTTC.